A single TCR beta chain is shown here with its context. The antigen is unknown. The junction and the germline gene differ at one end; a read error may be behind it. The data belong to a study of T cell repertoires in cytomegalovirus infection. As for the study in general: From public TCR beta signatures came an indication of both CMV infection and matching HLA type. Whole-study findings and limits: The cumulative frequency of public TCR beta families identified carriers of CMV plus the relevant HLA. HLA-C-restricted TCR beta clonotypes specific for CMV led the ex vivo response.

TCRdb re-called the reads with MiXCR, one entry per CDR3 protein. The repertoire holds 680,000 or so distinct CDR3 sequences, with 35% to 45% as singletons. This TCR derives from a human donor in good health (CMV status not recorded). Some clones in this sample may be carry-over from other donors' samples. Source material: PBMCs.

The CDR3 nucleotides read TGTGCCAGCAGTTACAGGGGACAGGGAAGCTCCTATAATTCACCCCTCCAATTT. This sequence encodes CASSYRGQGSSYNSPLQF. The rearrangement uses TRBV6-5 and TRBJ1-6; 9 bases align to TRBD1. This CDR3 has 18 amino acids. The V gene's germline CDR1 is MNHEY and CDR2 SVGAGI.